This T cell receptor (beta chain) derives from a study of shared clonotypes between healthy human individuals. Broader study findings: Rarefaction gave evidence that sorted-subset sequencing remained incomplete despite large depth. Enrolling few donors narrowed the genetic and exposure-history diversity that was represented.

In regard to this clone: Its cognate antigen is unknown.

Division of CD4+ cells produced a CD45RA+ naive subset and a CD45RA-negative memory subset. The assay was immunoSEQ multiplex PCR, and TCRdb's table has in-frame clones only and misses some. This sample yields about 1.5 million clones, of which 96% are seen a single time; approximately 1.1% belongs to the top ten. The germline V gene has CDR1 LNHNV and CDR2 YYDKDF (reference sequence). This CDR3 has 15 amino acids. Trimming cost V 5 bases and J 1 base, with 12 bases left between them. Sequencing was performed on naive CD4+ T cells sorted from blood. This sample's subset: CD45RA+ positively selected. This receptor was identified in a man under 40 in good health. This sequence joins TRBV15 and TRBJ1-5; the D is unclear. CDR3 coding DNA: TGTGCCACCAGCGGACGACCGAGGAGCAATCAGCCCCAGCATTTT. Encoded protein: CATSGRPRSNQPQHF.